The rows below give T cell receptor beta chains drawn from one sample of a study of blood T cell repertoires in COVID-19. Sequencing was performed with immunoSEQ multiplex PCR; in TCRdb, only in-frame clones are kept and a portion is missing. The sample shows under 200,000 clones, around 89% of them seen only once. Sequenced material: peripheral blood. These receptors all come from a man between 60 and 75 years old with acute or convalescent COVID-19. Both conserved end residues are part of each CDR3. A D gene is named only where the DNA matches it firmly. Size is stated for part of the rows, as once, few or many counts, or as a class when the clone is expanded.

cdr3_nt: TGTGCCAGCAGCTTAGGGACTAGCGGGAGAGAGACCCAGTACTTC; cdr3_aa: CASSLGTSGRETQYF; d_call: TRBD2; j_call: TRBJ2-5; clone_size: .; v_call: TRBV7-7
cdr3_nt: TGTGCCAGCAGGGCGGATAGCAATCAGCCCCAGCATTTT; cdr3_aa: CASRADSNQPQHF; d_call: .; j_call: TRBJ1-5; clone_size: .; v_call: TRBV4-2
cdr3_nt: TGTGCCAGCAGCCCCAGGGGACCATTCCCCGATCGGTTCTTC; cdr3_aa: CASSPRGPFPDRFF; d_call: .; j_call: TRBJ2-1; clone_size: .; v_call: TRBV7-2
cdr3_nt: TGTGCCAGCAGCCGGACAGGGGACTACAATGAGCAGTTCTTC; cdr3_aa: CASSRTGDYNEQFF; d_call: TRBD1; j_call: TRBJ2-1; clone_size: once; v_call: TRBV7-9
cdr3_nt: TGTGCCACCCTGGACAGGGATAACACCGGGGAGCTGTTTTTT; cdr3_aa: CATLDRDNTGELFF; d_call: TRBD1; j_call: TRBJ2-2; clone_size: .; v_call: TRBV10-3
cdr3_nt: TGTGCCAGCAGCGGCGGGGTCTCTGGGGCCAACGTCCTGACTTTC; cdr3_aa: CASSGGVSGANVLTF; d_call: .; j_call: TRBJ2-6; clone_size: .; v_call: TRBV7-7
cdr3_nt: TGTGCCAGTAGTCTCTCGCGGGGCGGGACAGAGAATTCACCCCTCCACTTT; cdr3_aa: CASSLSRGGTENSPLHF; d_call: TRBD1; j_call: TRBJ1-6; clone_size: .; v_call: TRBV19
cdr3_nt: TGTGCCAGCAGTCATTCAAATAACTATGGCTACACCTTC; cdr3_aa: CASSHSNNYGYTF; d_call: .; j_call: TRBJ1-2; clone_size: .; v_call: TRBV12-3/TRBV12-4
cdr3_nt: TGCAGTGCTAGTACGTCTATCTATGGCTACACCTTC; cdr3_aa: CSASTSIYGYTF; d_call: .; j_call: TRBJ1-2; clone_size: .; v_call: TRBV20-1
cdr3_nt: TGCGCCAGCAGCCTTCTACAGGGGGCTGGAAACACCATATATTTT; cdr3_aa: CASSLLQGAGNTIYF; d_call: TRBD1; j_call: TRBJ1-3; clone_size: .; v_call: TRBV5-1
cdr3_nt: TGTGCCAGCTCACCATACACTAGCGGGAGGAATGAGCAGTTCTTC; cdr3_aa: CASSPYTSGRNEQFF; d_call: TRBD2; j_call: TRBJ2-1; clone_size: .; v_call: TRBV18
cdr3_nt: TGTGCTAGTGGTCCGCGGACAGGGGTGAGGAACACCATATATTTT; cdr3_aa: CASGPRTGVRNTIYF; d_call: TRBD1; j_call: TRBJ1-3; clone_size: .; v_call: TRBV12-5
cdr3_nt: TGTGCCAGCACGGCGGGAGGGAGAGACGAGCAGTACTTC; cdr3_aa: CASTAGGRDEQYF; d_call: TRBD2; j_call: TRBJ2-7; clone_size: .; v_call: TRBV2
cdr3_nt: TGTGCCAGCAGCTTGTCCGCGGGGGCGGGTCGGCAAGAAAAACTGTTTTTT; cdr3_aa: CASSLSAGAGRQEKLFF; d_call: .; j_call: TRBJ1-4; clone_size: .; v_call: TRBV5-4
cdr3_nt: TGTGCCAGCAGTTACCCGTCAGGACAGAACTATGGCTACACCTTC; cdr3_aa: CASSYPSGQNYGYTF; d_call: .; j_call: TRBJ1-2; clone_size: .; v_call: TRBV6-6
cdr3_nt: TGTGCCAGCAGTGAAGGGAGGGGAGGTGAGCAGTTCTTC; cdr3_aa: CASSEGRGGEQFF; d_call: .; j_call: TRBJ2-1; clone_size: .; v_call: TRBV6-1
cdr3_nt: TGTGCCAGCAGCAACCGGGACAGGGATATGGGGGTAGGTGGCTACACCTTC; cdr3_aa: CASSNRDRDMGVGGYTF; d_call: TRBD1; j_call: TRBJ1-2; clone_size: .; v_call: TRBV5-4
cdr3_nt: TGTGCCATCAGTGAAACGGCGGGGGCCTACAATGAGCAGTTCTTC; cdr3_aa: CAISETAGAYNEQFF; d_call: TRBD2; j_call: TRBJ2-1; clone_size: once; v_call: TRBV10-3
cdr3_nt: TGTGCCAGCAGCGTCCTCTCATGGCCAGATACGCAGTATTTT; cdr3_aa: CASSVLSWPDTQYF; d_call: .; j_call: TRBJ2-3; clone_size: .; v_call: TRBV9
cdr3_nt: TGTGCCTGGAGTAACGGGCAGCCCCAGCATTTT; cdr3_aa: CAWSNGQPQHF; d_call: .; j_call: TRBJ1-5; clone_size: .; v_call: TRBV30
cdr3_nt: TGTGCCAGCAGTTTCTGGGGCAGGGGCTCCCCGGAGACCCAGTACTTC; cdr3_aa: CASSFWGRGSPETQYF; d_call: .; j_call: TRBJ2-5; clone_size: once; v_call: TRBV27
cdr3_nt: TGTGCCAGCAGCCAATCTAGCGGGAGGGCAATTGAGCAGTTCTTC; cdr3_aa: CASSQSSGRAIEQFF; d_call: TRBD2; j_call: TRBJ2-1; clone_size: .; v_call: TRBV7-2
cdr3_nt: TGTGCCAGCAGCTTGTGGGGGCGCGGTTCACCCCTCCACTTT; cdr3_aa: CASSLWGRGSPLHF; d_call: .; j_call: TRBJ1-6; clone_size: .; v_call: TRBV5-8
cdr3_nt: TGTGCCAGCAGCGTAAATGACTGGGCTAATGAAAAACTGTTTTTT; cdr3_aa: CASSVNDWANEKLFF; d_call: .; j_call: TRBJ1-4; clone_size: .; v_call: TRBV9
cdr3_nt: TGTGCCAGCTCACCAGCCACAGGCATGAACACTGAAGCTTTCTTT; cdr3_aa: CASSPATGMNTEAFF; d_call: .; j_call: TRBJ1-1; clone_size: few; v_call: TRBV18
cdr3_nt: TGTGCCAGCAGTTACTCGAACTGGGGGCAGGGGGCTTCCTACGAGCAGTACTTC; cdr3_aa: CASSYSNWGQGASYEQYF; d_call: TRBD1; j_call: TRBJ2-7; clone_size: once; v_call: TRBV6-2/TRBV6-3
cdr3_nt: TGTGCCAGCAGGCTTAGTAACTATGGCTACACCTTC; cdr3_aa: CASRLSNYGYTF; d_call: .; j_call: TRBJ1-2; clone_size: once; v_call: TRBV28
cdr3_nt: TGCGCCAGCAGCTTTGAGGACAGTATGAGTCAGCCCCAGCATTTT; cdr3_aa: CASSFEDSMSQPQHF; d_call: .; j_call: TRBJ1-5; clone_size: .; v_call: TRBV5-1